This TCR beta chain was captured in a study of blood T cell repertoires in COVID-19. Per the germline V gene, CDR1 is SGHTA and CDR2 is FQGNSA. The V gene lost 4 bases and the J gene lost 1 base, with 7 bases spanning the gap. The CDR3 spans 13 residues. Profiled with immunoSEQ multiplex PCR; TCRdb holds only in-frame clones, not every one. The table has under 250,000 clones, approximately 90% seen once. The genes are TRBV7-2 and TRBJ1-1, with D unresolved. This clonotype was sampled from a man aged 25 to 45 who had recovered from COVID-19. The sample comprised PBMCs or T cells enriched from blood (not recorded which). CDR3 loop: CASSSRGNTEAFF. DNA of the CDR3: TGTGCCAGCAGCTCAAGAGGGAACACTGAAGCTTTCTTT.